These 22 T cell receptor beta chains were all obtained from the same sample, sequenced in a study of cytomegalovirus exposure and HLA in healthy donors. The method was immunoSEQ multiplex PCR; TCRdb's version includes in-frame clones alone and lacks a portion of them. Among about 220,000 clones listed, 80% to 85% were seen once. Source material: PBMCs. All receptors derive from a woman aged 25 to 39 in good health and CMV-seropositive.

This clone was found a few times. The V gene is TRBV27, the J gene TRBJ2-7, with 8 bases fitting TRBD1. Losses at the gene ends were 8 bases for V and 1 base for J; bases not matched to a gene: 10. Germline V gene lookup returns CDR1 MNHEY and CDR2 SMNVEV (reference sequence). The CDR3 extends over 15 amino acids. In DNA form, the CDR3 reads TGTGCCAGCTCATCAGGGGGCGCGGGTTCCTACGAGCAGTACTTC. It encodes CASSSGGAGSYEQYF.

This clone was recorded only once. The V call is TRBV4-1, the J call TRBJ2-2; D not resolved. The germline V and J ends were trimmed by 6 bases and 3 bases, with 23 bases remaining between them. Germline-derived CDR1 and CDR2 are MGHRA and YSYEKL. This CDR3 spans 18 amino acids. CDR3 sequence: CASRSRSGSSADTGELFF. CDR3 nucleotides: TGCGCCAGCAGATCCCGGTCCGGGTCCTCTGCAGACACCGGGGAGCTGTTTTTT.

The CDR3 coding sequence is TGTGCCAGTATTTCGGGACTGGGTGAGCAGTACTTC. It translates to CASISGLGEQYF. This rearrangement joins TRBV19 to TRBJ2-7, with D perhaps TRBD2 (6 bases). The V and J ends lost 7 bases and 7 bases respectively, with 14 bases between them. The germline CDR1 and CDR2 sequences are LNHDA and SQIVND (reference sequence). CDR3 length: 12 amino acids. Drawing the rest from reference TRBV19 and TRBJ2-7, the complete variable domain is DGGITQSPKYLFRKEGQNVTLSCEQNLNHDAMYWYRQDPGQGLRLIYYSQIVNDFQKGDIAEGYSVSREKKESFPLTVTSAQKNPTAFYLCASISGLGEQYFGPGTRLTVT.

V and J are TRBV5-1 and TRBJ2-7; 10 bases map to TRBD2. The CDR3 totals 17 residues. The V gene end was trimmed by 1 base and the J gene end by 0 bases; junction bases not matched to a gene: 7. Germline V gene data show CDR1 as SGHRS and CDR2 as YFSETQ. The CDR3 loop is CASSLSRRLAGSYEQYF. CDR3 in DNA: TGCGCCAGCAGCTTGTCGCGCCGACTAGCGGGCTCCTACGAGCAGTACTTC. The complete variable domain, with remaining parts taken from reference TRBV5-1 and TRBJ2-7, reads KAGVTQTPRYLIKTRGQQVTLSCSPISGHRSVSWYQQTPGQGLQFLFEYFSETQRNKGNFPGRFSGRQFSNSRSEMNVSTLELGDSALYLCASSLSRRLAGSYEQYFGPGTRLTVT.

The chain joins TRBV6-5 to TRBJ1-5, with D possibly being TRBD1 (6 bases). The CDR3 runs 13 residues. Trimming left V 5 bases short and J 7 bases short, with 12 bases between. Germline-derived CDR1 and CDR2 are MNHEY and SVGAGI. The CDR3 here is CASSRDIGQPQHF. In DNA, the CDR3 is TGTGCCAGCAGTCGGGACATCGGACAGCCCCAGCATTTT.

The CDR3 reads CASSPRDSRETQYF. The CDR3 DNA sequence: TGCGCCAGCAGCCCCAGGGATTCACGGGAGACCCAGTACTTC. The rearrangement joins TRBV5-1 to TRBJ2-5, with D maybe TRBD1 (5 bases). Germline V CDR1 and CDR2: SGHRS, YFSETQ. V was trimmed by 4 bases and J by 5 bases, leaving 15 bases between them. The CDR3 consists of 14 residues.

The chain combines TRBV5-1 with TRBJ2-7, with unresolved D. Trimming stripped 0 bases from V and 0 bases from J, with 10 bases between. This CDR3 region has 15 residues. The V gene's germline CDR1 is SGHRS and CDR2 YFSETQ. This chain's CDR3 is CASSLVVGSSYEQYF. The CDR3 bases are TGCGCCAGCAGCTTGGTGGTCGGCAGCTCCTACGAGCAGTACTTC.

V and J are TRBV29-1 and TRBJ1-2; possible D gene TRBD1, 5 bases. Germline CDR1 SQVTM, CDR2 ANQGSEA. The CDR3 sequence is 12 residues long. Trimming took 4 bases from V and 7 from J, leaving 13 bases between them. DNA for the CDR3: TGCAGCGTTGTAGTCGGGACTGGTGGCTACACCTTC. It codes for CSVVVGTGGYTF.

This clone was seen a handful of times. The chain is built from TRBV30 and TRBJ1-1; TRBD1 is a possible D gene (5 bases). V lost 0 bases and J 8 bases, leaving 16 bases between the germline ends. The CDR3 consists of 14 residues. The germline V gene encodes CDR1 GTSNPN and CDR2 SVGIG (reference sequence). The CDR3 DNA sequence: TGTGCCTGGAGTGTCGGGGGAACCTCTTCCGAAGCTTTCTTT. Translation: CAWSVGGTSSEAFF.

The V and J genes are TRBV9 and TRBJ2-3; the match to TRBD1 covers 8 bases. Per germline, CDR1 SGDLS and CDR2 YYNGEE. This CDR3 is built from 16 residues. The V gene end was trimmed by 2 bases and the J gene end by 0 bases; junction bases not matched to a gene: 5. The CDR3 region is CASSVEQGESTDTQYF. For the CDR3, the DNA is TGTGCCAGCAGCGTGGAACAGGGGGAAAGCACAGATACGCAGTATTTT.

CDR3: CASSQESLAVYEQYF. The CDR3 coding sequence is TGCGCCAGCAGCCAAGAGAGTCTAGCGGTCTACGAGCAGTACTTC. The rearrangement uses TRBV4-3 and TRBJ2-7; TRBD2 matches at 7 bases. After removal of 0 bases from V and 3 bases from J, the junction contained 5 bases not matched to a gene. The CDR3 runs 15 residues. Germline V gene sequence: CDR1 LGHNA, CDR2 YSLEER.

A single count supports this clone. This chain joins TRBV2 and TRBJ1-1, with D maybe TRBD1 (6 bases). The V end lost 6 bases, the J end lost 0 bases, and 11 bases lay between the germline ends. The CDR3 has 14 amino acids. Germline lookup yields CDR1 SNHLY and CDR2 FYNNEI. In nucleotides, the CDR3 is TGTGCCAGCAGACTGGACAGCCTGAACACTGAAGCTTTCTTT. Translated, it gives CASRLDSLNTEAFF.

The gene calls are TRBV6-5 and TRBJ2-1; 9 bases are shared with TRBD2. Germline V gives CDR1 MNHEY, CDR2 SVGAGI. Trimming removed 5 bases from V and 12 bases from J; junction bases left unmatched: 14. The CDR3 consists of 15 residues. CDR3 bases: TGTGCCAGCAGTAGGCCTAGCGGGACACAGAGGAGGCAGTTCTTC. Amino acid sequence: CASSRPSGTQRRQFF.

This clone was observed a single time. The V call is TRBV27, the J call TRBJ2-1; 8 positions agree with TRBD2. This CDR3 spans 15 amino acids. The V and J ends lost 7 bases and 4 bases, in that order; junction bases with no gene match: 9. Germline V CDR1 and CDR2: MNHEY, SMNVEV (reference sequence). CDR3 sequence: CASTVSGAEYNEQFF. As DNA, the CDR3 is TGTGCCAGCACGGTTAGCGGGGCGGAATACAATGAGCAGTTCTTC.

The V gene is TRBV29-1, the J gene TRBJ2-1; D is perhaps TRBD1 or TRBD2 (5 bases each). Trimming left V 6 bases short and J 7 bases short, with 13 bases between. Per the germline V gene, CDR1 is SQVTM and CDR2 is ANQGSEA. CDR3 length: 12 amino acids. CDR3 sequence: CSVTGTLNEQFF. The CDR3 nucleotides are TGCAGCGTAACCGGGACCCTAAATGAGCAGTTCTTC.

V gene TRBV29-1 combines with J gene TRBJ2-7; perhaps TRBD2 as D (6 bases). CDR1 SQVTM and CDR2 ANQGSEA come from the germline V gene. V lost 0 bases and J lost 5, with 11 bases in between. CDR3 length: 13 amino acids. The DNA of the CDR3 is TGCAGCGTTGAAGATCAGAGGGAGGACGAGCAGTACTTC. It codes for CSVEDQREDEQYF.

The chain links TRBV6-5 to TRBJ2-2; no definite D call. Trimming pared 6 bases from V and 8 bases from J, leaving 13 bases between. The CDR3 has 13 residues. Germline V gene sequence: CDR1 MNHEY, CDR2 SVGAGI. This CDR3 reads CASSLTSEGELFF. The DNA for the CDR3 is TGTGCCAGCAGCCTGACCTCCGAAGGGGAGCTGTTTTTT.

V gene TRBV6-1 combines with J gene TRBJ2-3; the D call may be TRBD1 or TRBD2 (6 bases each). The germline V gene encodes CDR1 MNHNS and CDR2 SASEGT. The CDR3 totals 16 residues. V lost 0 bases, J lost 4 bases, and 14 bases lay in between. CDR3 loop: CASSEAVGGLSDTQYF. The CDR3 DNA reads as TGTGCCAGCAGTGAAGCGGTTGGGGGGCTGTCAGATACGCAGTATTTT.

The genes are TRBV6-1 and TRBJ2-3; 11 positions match TRBD2. In germline, CDR1 is MNHNS, CDR2 SASEGT. The CDR3 contains 17 residues. J was trimmed by 2 bases and V by 4 bases; bases with no gene match: 8. The CDR3 DNA is TGTGCCAGCAGTGTAACCGCGACTAGCGGGGCCACAGATACGCAGTATTTT. As protein: CASSVTATSGATDTQYF.

This chain connects TRBV6-1 to TRBJ1-1; 7 nucleotides match TRBD1. CDR1 and CDR2 (germline): MNHNS, SASEGT. V lost 4 bases, J lost 6 bases, and 11 bases stayed unmatched. CDR3 size: 15 residues. The CDR3 sequence is CASSAKYRGVSEAFF. The CDR3 DNA follows: TGTGCCAGCAGTGCCAAGTACAGGGGAGTGTCTGAAGCTTTCTTT.

The rearrangement joins TRBV5-6 to TRBJ1-3; the D is unclear. The germline V and J ends were trimmed by 2 bases and 4 bases, with 10 bases remaining between them. CDR1 is SGHDT, CDR2 YYEEEE, per germline. CDR3 size: 14 residues. CDR3 in amino acids: CASSFGVWGNTIYF. CDR3 in DNA: TGTGCCAGCAGCTTCGGGGTATGGGGAAACACCATATATTTT.

This clone was detected only a few times. This chain joins TRBV28 and TRBJ1-2, with 11 nucleotides matching TRBD1. The CDR3 consists of 14 residues. CDR1 and CDR2 from the germline V gene are MDHEN and SYDVKM. The junction had 4 bases not matched to a gene; V was cut back by 7 bases and J by 3 bases. The CDR3 sequence: CASIPGQGDYGYTF. In nucleotides, the CDR3 is TGTGCCAGCATCCCGGGACAGGGGGACTATGGCTACACCTTC.